Presented here are 21 T cell receptor beta chains from one specimen sequenced in a study of T-cell memory formation after mild COVID-19. MiXCR, applied by TCRdb to the 5' RACE reads, yields one record per CDR3 protein. In the table there are tens of thousands of distinct CDR3 sequences, roughly 21% of which are singletons. The sample consisted of PBMCs or a T cell subset sorted from them (not recorded which). These receptors all come from an adult who had mild COVID-19 (a few samples of this study predate the infection). Cell type and time point are not known.

This clonotype was counted ten times or more. The J gene is TRBJ2-7, the V gene TRBV12-5; D remains unclear. There are 16 residues in the CDR3. Trimming took off 0 bases at V and 3 bases at J, with 15 bases between the two ends. CDR1 and CDR2 (germline): LGHNT, FRNRAP. The CDR3 DNA follows: TGTGCTAGTGGTTTGGTACGGTCACTCCAGGACTACGAGCAGTACTTC. As protein: CASGLVRSLQDYEQYF.

The rearrangement links TRBV19 to TRBJ2-7; the D is unclear. The CDR3 contains 13 residues. V lost 6 bases and J 2 bases, leaving 11 bases between the germline ends. Germline CDR1 LNHDA, CDR2 SQIVND (reference sequence). The CDR3, as DNA: TGTGCCAGTAGCGCGTTTCTTGCCTACGAGCAGTACTTC. Translation gives CASSAFLAYEQYF.

This clonotype has just a few counts. This rearrangement joins TRBV9 to TRBJ2-1; D uncertain. This CDR3 has 17 amino acids. The germline CDR1 and CDR2 sequences are SGDLS and YYNGEE. V gave up 1 base and J gave up 0 bases, with 14 bases separating them. The CDR3 DNA reads TGTGCCAGCAGCGTATCGGCAGCTTTGAGCTCCTACAATGAGCAGTTCTTC. It yields the protein CASSVSAALSSYNEQFF.

The chain carries TRBV7-9 and TRBJ2-3, with D perhaps matching TRBD1 or TRBD2 (5 bases each). Trimming shortened V by 4 bases and J by 3 bases, and 8 bases separated the two germline ends. Looked up from germline, CDR1 is SEHNR and CDR2 is FQNEAQ (reference sequence). This CDR3 is built from 13 residues. The CDR3 reads CASSWDETDTQYF. CDR3 DNA: TGTGCCAGCAGCTGGGACGAGACAGATACGCAGTATTTT. Based on the CDR3 plus reference TRBV7-9 and TRBJ2-3, the full variable domain is DTGVSQNPRHKITKRGQNVTFRCDPISEHNRLYWYRQTLGQGPEFLTYFQNEAQLEKSRLLSDRFSAERPKGSFSTLEIQRTEQGDSAMYLCASSWDETDTQYFGPGTRLTVL.

The chain joins TRBV4-2 to TRBJ2-7, with 7 bases lining up with TRBD1. Per germline, CDR1 LGHNA and CDR2 YNFKEQ. There are 17 residues in the CDR3. V lost 1 base and J lost 5; bases outside the gene matches: 14. CDR3 loop: CASSQVGFQGDKDEQYF. The DNA of the CDR3 is TGTGCCAGCAGCCAAGTAGGTTTTCAGGGGGATAAGGACGAGCAGTACTTC.

This clonotype was seen ten or more times. This chain connects TRBV25-1 to TRBJ2-5; maybe TRBD2 (7 bases). V was pared by 1 base and J by 5 bases, with 14 bases between. The length of the CDR3 is 15 residues. Germline V gene sequence: CDR1 MGHDK, CDR2 SYGVNS. CDR3 sequence: CASSEWGGAEETQYF. DNA for the CDR3: TGTGCCAGCAGTGAATGGGGGGGCGCGGAGGAGACCCAGTACTTC.

The genes are TRBV5-4 and TRBJ2-1; D is perhaps TRBD2 (5 bases). The V and J ends lost 4 bases and 9 bases respectively, with 14 bases between them. The CDR3 has 13 residues. CDR1 and CDR2 from the germline V gene are SGHNT and YYREEE (reference sequence). The CDR3 nucleotides read TGTGCCAGCAGCGGAGACTATCCGAGTGAGCAGTTCTTC. Its protein product is CASSGDYPSEQFF.

This clonotype was counted only a few times. Sequence at one end of the junction differs from germline and may be a read error. This sequence joins TRBV5-1 and TRBJ1-1, with D tentatively TRBD1 (5 bases). The germline V gene has CDR1 SGHRS and CDR2 YFSETQ. The CDR3 runs 13 residues. This chain's CDR3 is CASSLGGNAEAFF. In DNA form, the CDR3 reads TGCGCCAGCAGCCTCGGGGGGAACGCTGAAGCTTTCTTT.

V is TRBV24-1 and J is TRBJ1-2; D is ambiguous. Germline V gene lookup returns CDR1 KGHDR and CDR2 SFDVKD. The CDR3 has 13 amino acids. Trimming took 6 bases from V and 3 from J, leaving 10 bases between them. The CDR3 DNA reads TGTGCCACCAGTCGGGGTTTGGACTATGGCTACACCTTC. As protein: CATSRGLDYGYTF.

The chain joins TRBV24-1 to TRBJ2-1; D gene ambiguous. The CDR3 consists of 15 residues. V dropped 0 bases and J dropped 2 bases, with 7 bases sitting between them. Germline V gene data show CDR1 as KGHDR and CDR2 as SFDVKD. This CDR3 reads CATSDLQGPYNEQFF. The DNA for the CDR3 is TGTGCCACCAGTGATTTGCAAGGACCCTACAATGAGCAGTTCTTC.

This clonotype was found many times. The chain uses TRBV24-1 and TRBJ2-3; weak D call: TRBD2 (6 bases). CDR1 KGHDR and CDR2 SFDVKD come from the germline V gene. V was shortened by 3 bases and J by 5 bases, with 17 bases between the two germline ends. The CDR3 is 16 amino acids. This chain's CDR3 is CATSDGGRGSGDTQYF. In DNA form, the CDR3 reads TGTGCCACCAGTGATGGGGGACGGGGGTCGGGAGATACGCAGTATTTT.

Ten or more counts support this clonotype. The chain combines TRBV12-3 or TRBV12-4 with TRBJ2-1; 9 positions match TRBD2. CDR3 length: 14 amino acids. After removal of 2 bases from V and 7 bases from J, the junction contained 3 bases not matched to a gene. The CDR3 sequence is CASSLSSGVNEQFF. The CDR3 DNA reads as TGTGCCAGCAGTTTATCTAGCGGGGTGAATGAGCAGTTCTTC.

This clonotype was observed many times. V usage is TRBV5-1 and J usage is TRBJ1-1; unclear D gene. This CDR3 comprises 16 residues. Germline assignment: CDR1 SGHRS and CDR2 YFSETQ. Trimming pared 0 bases from V and 0 bases from J, leaving 12 bases between. CDR3: CASSLELGQLNTEAFF. The CDR3 nucleotides are TGCGCCAGCAGCTTGGAATTAGGTCAACTGAACACTGAAGCTTTCTTT.

The sample holds many counts of this clonotype. The chain has TRBV7-2 and TRBJ2-7; D gene uncertain. The CDR3 is 13 amino acids. Looked up from germline, CDR1 is SGHTA and CDR2 is FQGNSA. V was cut by 2 bases and J by 2 bases, with 7 bases left in between. CDR3 in DNA: TGTGCCAGCAGCTTATCCCAAACCTACGAGCAGTACTTC. Its protein is CASSLSQTYEQYF.

By its share, this clonotype is medium-sized. The chain carries TRBV12-3 or TRBV12-4 and TRBJ1-5; 9 nucleotides align to TRBD1. The trim removed 3 bases at V and 7 bases at J, leaving 4 bases unmatched. The CDR3 loop spans 14 amino acids. The CDR3 reads CASSLGQGGQPQHF. As DNA, the CDR3 is TGTGCCAGCAGTTTGGGACAGGGTGGACAGCCCCAGCATTTT.

This clonotype showed up many times. The gene calls are TRBV7-9 and TRBJ1-5; D is undetermined. This CDR3 comprises 17 residues. The ends were cut back, 1 base at V and 7 bases at J, with 20 bases in the middle. Germline-derived CDR1 and CDR2 are SEHNR and FQNEAQ (reference sequence). In DNA form, the CDR3 reads TGTGCCAGCAGCTTAGGTCCTCCGGGGATCCCGGAGCAGCCCCAGCATTTT. This sequence encodes CASSLGPPGIPEQPQHF.

There are a few counts of this clonotype. CDR3 sequence: CASSIALTGANVLTF. The CDR3 region has the DNA TGTGCCAGTAGTATCGCTTTGACTGGGGCCAACGTCCTGACTTTC. The chain has TRBV19 and TRBJ2-6; no reliable D call. Germline V lookup: CDR1 LNHDA, CDR2 SQIVND (reference sequence). The V and J ends lost 3 bases and 2 bases respectively, with 8 bases between them. This CDR3 has 15 residues.

This clonotype was seen at least ten times. The chain combines TRBV6-1 with TRBJ1-5; unclear D gene. V lost 3 bases and J 7 bases, leaving 7 bases between the germline ends. There are 12 residues in the CDR3. CDR1 MNHNS and CDR2 SASEGT come from the germline V gene. The CDR3 region is CASSDVGQPQHF. The CDR3, as DNA: TGTGCCAGCAGTGATGTAGGACAGCCCCAGCATTTT.

This clonotype was seen many times. The rearrangement links TRBV29-1 to TRBJ1-2; D may be TRBD1 (6 bases). The CDR3 sequence is 12 residues long. Trimming removed 4 bases at V and 10 bases at J, with 16 bases between. Germline CDR1 and CDR2: SQVTM and ANQGSEA. DNA for the CDR3: TGCAGCGTTGGTTCTGACGGGGGGCTCTACACCTTC. Amino acid sequence: CSVGSDGGLYTF.

This clonotype has at least ten counts. The chain is built from TRBV5-1 and TRBJ1-1, with TRBD1 matching 8 bases. With 7 bases clipped from V and 6 bases from J, the junction kept 5 bases outside the gene matches. This CDR3 comprises 12 residues. Germline V lookup: CDR1 SGHRS, CDR2 YFSETQ. The CDR3 protein is CASREDRAEAFF. The CDR3 region has the DNA TGCGCCAGCCGAGAGGACAGGGCTGAAGCTTTCTTT.

This clonotype appeared many times. The chain links TRBV5-1 to TRBJ2-5, with 8 bases matching TRBD1. From germline, CDR1 is SGHRS and CDR2 YFSETQ. This CDR3 has 15 residues. With 5 bases clipped from V and 3 bases from J, the junction kept 9 bases outside the gene matches. The CDR3: CASRTRMTGEETQYF. The CDR3 bases are TGCGCCAGCAGGACGCGCATGACAGGGGAAGAGACCCAGTACTTC. Full variable domain (missing parts from reference TRBV5-1 and TRBJ2-5): KAGVTQTPRYLIKTRGQQVTLSCSPISGHRSVSWYQQTPGQGLQFLFEYFSETQRNKGNFPGRFSGRQFSNSRSEMNVSTLELGDSALYLCASRTRMTGEETQYFGPGTRLLVL.